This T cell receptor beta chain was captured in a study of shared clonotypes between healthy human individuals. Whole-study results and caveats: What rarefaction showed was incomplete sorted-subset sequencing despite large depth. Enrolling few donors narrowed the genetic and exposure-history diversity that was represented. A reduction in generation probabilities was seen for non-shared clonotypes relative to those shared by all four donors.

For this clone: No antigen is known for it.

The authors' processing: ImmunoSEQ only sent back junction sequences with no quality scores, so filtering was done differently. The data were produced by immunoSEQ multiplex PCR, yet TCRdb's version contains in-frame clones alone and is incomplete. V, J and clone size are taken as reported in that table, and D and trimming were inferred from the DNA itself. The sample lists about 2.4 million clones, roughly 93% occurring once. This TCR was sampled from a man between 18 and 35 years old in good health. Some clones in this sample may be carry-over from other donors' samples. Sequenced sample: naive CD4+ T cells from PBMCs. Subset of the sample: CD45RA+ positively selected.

The CDR3, as DNA: TGTGCCAGCAGCTGGGGGGGGATCGGTGAAAAACTGTTTTTT. Translation: CASSWGGIGEKLFF. The rearrangement joins TRBV5-4 to TRBJ1-4; D perhaps matches TRBD1 (5 bases). The CDR3 covers 14 residues. V was trimmed by 3 bases and J by 7 bases, leaving 13 bases between them. Germline V lookup: CDR1 SGHNT, CDR2 YYREEE (reference sequence).